These 14 T cell receptor beta chains were sequenced from one sample in a study of CD8+ T cells in alopecia areata. Treatment noted: oral pan-JAK inhibitor, 5-10 mg twice daily. RNA was extracted and reverse transcribed into cDNA as the sequencing template. Libraries were prepared by immunoSEQ multiplex PCR; TCRdb keeps only in-frame clonotypes and omits some of them. The table records about 200,000 clones, 35% to 45% of them present only once. This sample comprised CD4+ T cells sorted from blood, obtained at approximately week 30, from a patient treated with tofacitinib. The receptor source for this set is a human donor with alopecia areata.

The chain carries TRBV28 and TRBJ1-1; 7 positions agree with TRBD1. Germline assignment: CDR1 MDHEN and CDR2 SYDVKM. The V gene end was trimmed by 5 bases and the J gene end by 8 bases; junction bases not matched to a gene: 5. This CDR3 has 12 amino acids. This CDR3 is CASSPPTGEAFF. DNA for the CDR3: TGTGCCAGCAGTCCCCCGACAGGGGAAGCTTTCTTT. Based on the CDR3 plus reference TRBV28 and TRBJ1-1, the full variable domain is DVKVTQSSRYLVKRTGEKVFLECVQDMDHENMFWYRQDPGLGLRLIYFSYDVKMKEKGDIPEGYSVSREKKERFSLILESASTNQTSMYLCASSPPTGEAFFGQGTRLTVV.

The table lists this clone with a few counts. The V call is TRBV4-2, the J call TRBJ2-3; D perhaps matches TRBD1 (5 bases). The CDR3 consists of 14 residues. CDR1 is LGHNA, CDR2 YNFKEQ, per germline. V was shortened by 2 bases and J by 2 bases, with 8 bases between the two germline ends. CDR3 nucleotides: TGTGCCAGCAGCCAACAGGGCTCCACAGATACGCAGTATTTT. This sequence encodes CASSQQGSTDTQYF.

The rearrangement uses TRBV6-5 and TRBJ1-2; possible D gene TRBD1, 6 bases. Trimming removed 0 bases from V and 6 bases from J, with 14 bases in between. CDR1 and CDR2 (germline): MNHEY, SVGAGI. The CDR3 is made up of 15 amino acids. CDR3 amino acids: CASSYSIRGLDGYTF. The DNA for the CDR3 is TGTGCCAGCAGTTACTCGATTCGGGGGCTGGATGGCTACACCTTC.

V gene TRBV7-9 combines with J gene TRBJ1-1; no clear D gene. CDR1 is SEHNR, CDR2 FQNEAQ, per germline (reference sequence). CDR3 length equals 14 residues. The ends were cut back, 5 bases at V and 0 bases at J, with 10 bases in the middle. The CDR3 spells CASSPRPMNTEAFF. The CDR3 DNA reads TGTGCCAGCAGCCCGCGACCGATGAACACTGAAGCTTTCTTT.

This clone was seen more than once but under ten times. The gene calls are TRBV10-3 and TRBJ1-2; D is perhaps TRBD1 (6 bases). The V end was cut by 6 bases, the J end by 5 bases, with 16 bases between. This CDR3 has 14 amino acids. Germline V gene sequence: CDR1 ENHRY, CDR2 SYGVKD. CDR3 sequence reads: CAIRSQGPLYGYTF. The DNA of the CDR3 is TGTGCCATCAGATCACAGGGACCGCTGTATGGCTACACCTTC.

The chain carries TRBV2 and TRBJ2-1; TRBD2 matches at 7 bases. Trimming took 7 bases from V and 9 from J; bases not matched to a gene: 9. The CDR3 is 13 residues long. CDR1 SNHLY and CDR2 FYNNEI come from the germline V gene. CDR3 nucleotide sequence: TGTGCCAGCACTAAAGGGACTACTCCTGAGCAGTTCTTC. This translates into CASTKGTTPEQFF.

V is TRBV2 and J is TRBJ2-1, with a weak D call TRBD1 (5 bases). V lost 2 bases, J lost 9 bases, and 11 bases lay in between. The CDR3 loop spans 13 amino acids. Germline CDR1 and CDR2: SNHLY and FYNNEI. CDR3 DNA sequence: TGTGCCAGCAGTGAACGCCAGGGCAGTGAGCAGTTCTTC. It is translated as CASSERQGSEQFF.

This clone was observed a handful of times. The chain recombines TRBV7-3 with TRBJ2-2; unclear D gene. CDR1 and CDR2 (germline): SGHTA, FQGTGA. Trimming took 5 bases from V and 8 from J, leaving 15 bases between them. The CDR3 spans 14 residues. The CDR3 bases are TGTGCCAGCAGCGCCGGGTCCGTGGCTGGGGAGCTGTTTTTT. The encoded protein is CASSAGSVAGELFF.

The chain carries TRBV6-6 and TRBJ2-2, with a tentative D call TRBD2 (5 bases). CDR3 length equals 14 residues. With 5 bases removed from V and 0 bases from J, the gap between germline ends came to 7 bases. Looked up from germline, CDR1 is MNHNY and CDR2 is SVGAGI (reference sequence). The CDR3 DNA follows: TGTGCCAGCAGTCGGACTTCGAACACCGGGGAGCTGTTTTTT. This sequence encodes CASSRTSNTGELFF.

The chain recombines TRBV4-1 with TRBJ2-1; TRBD2 aligns across 14 bases. CDR3 length: 15 amino acids. Germline V gene data show CDR1 as MGHRA and CDR2 as YSYEKL. Trimming took 4 bases from V and 9 from J; bases not matched to a gene: 5. The CDR3 bases are TGCGCCAGCAGCCGAAGGACTAGCGGGAGGCCTGAGCAGTTCTTC. This encodes CASSRRTSGRPEQFF.

This clone showed up just once. J is TRBJ1-1 and V is TRBV2, with TRBD1 identical over 10 bases. Trimming cost V 6 bases and J 7 bases; bases outside gene matches: 5. The CDR3 length is 13 residues. Germline V gene lookup returns CDR1 SNHLY and CDR2 FYNNEI. CDR3 sequence: CASRETGGSEAFF. The CDR3 DNA follows: TGTGCCAGCAGAGAGACAGGGGGCAGTGAAGCTTTCTTT.

This clone was counted between two and nine times. The chain uses TRBV7-9 and TRBJ2-6; D is unresolved. The CDR3 loop spans 15 amino acids. Trimming shortened V by 8 bases and J by 0 bases, and 11 bases separated the two germline ends. From germline, CDR1 is SEHNR and CDR2 FQNEAQ (reference sequence). The CDR3 reads CASFSERSGANVLTF. CDR3 nucleotides: TGTGCCAGCTTCAGTGAACGCTCTGGGGCCAACGTCCTGACTTTC.

CDR3 coding DNA: TGTGCCAGCAGCCATGGCCGGGGGGACCTGTACAATGAGCAGTTCTTC. Translation: CASSHGRGDLYNEQFF. This rearrangement joins TRBV4-2 to TRBJ2-1, with 7 bases identical to TRBD2. The germline V gene has CDR1 LGHNA and CDR2 YNFKEQ. This CDR3 is built from 16 residues. V dropped 3 bases and J dropped 4; count of bases not matched to a gene: 9.

This chain connects TRBV28 to TRBJ1-2; 9 positions match TRBD1. This CDR3 contains 16 residues. The V gene's germline CDR1 is MDHEN and CDR2 SYDVKM. V dropped 2 bases and J dropped 7; count of bases not matched to a gene: 11. Written as DNA, the CDR3 is TGTGCCAGCAGTTTACCTACCGGGACAGGGTGGGGTGGCTACACCTTC. It encodes CASSLPTGTGWGGYTF.